The TCR beta chain under discussion was sequenced for a study of T cell changes during pregnancy in multiple sclerosis. The assay was immunoSEQ multiplex PCR, and TCRdb's table has in-frame clones only and misses some. The data contain 130,000 or so clones, 95% to 98% of them seen just once; the ten biggest clones take up 0.44%. V was clipped by 0 bases and J by 2 bases, with 10 bases between them. The germline CDR1 and CDR2 sequences are MNHNS and SASEGT. This CDR3 region has 15 residues. The material sequenced was peripheral blood, taken after pregnancy. The J gene is TRBJ1-2, the V gene TRBV6-1; D is perhaps TRBD1 (6 bases). The receptor comes from a female donor with multiple sclerosis, enrolled in a pregnancy study. The CDR3 here is CASSEAGARNYGYTF. In DNA form, the CDR3 reads TGTGCCAGCAGTGAAGCGGGGGCTCGGAACTATGGCTACACCTTC.